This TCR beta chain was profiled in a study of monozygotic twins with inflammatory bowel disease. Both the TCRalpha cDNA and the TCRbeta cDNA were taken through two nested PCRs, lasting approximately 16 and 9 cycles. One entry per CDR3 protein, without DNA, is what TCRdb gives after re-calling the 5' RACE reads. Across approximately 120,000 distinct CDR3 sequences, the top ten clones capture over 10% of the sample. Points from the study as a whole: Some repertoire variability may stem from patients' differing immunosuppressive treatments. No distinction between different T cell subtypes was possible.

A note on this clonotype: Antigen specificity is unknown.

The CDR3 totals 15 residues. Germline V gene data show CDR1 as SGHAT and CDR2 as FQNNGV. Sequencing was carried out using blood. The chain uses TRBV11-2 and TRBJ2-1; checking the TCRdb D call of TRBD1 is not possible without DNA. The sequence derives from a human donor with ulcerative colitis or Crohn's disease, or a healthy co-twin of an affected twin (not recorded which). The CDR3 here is CASSRRQGEGSEQFF.